This TCR beta chain was sequenced for a study of shared clonotypes between healthy human individuals. Study-wide points: Estimated richness was generally greater in naive than memory subsets.

Concerning this clone: Antigen unknown.

Here immunoSEQ multiplex PCR was the method, and the copy in TCRdb shows in-frame clones only, minus some. The sample includes roughly 2.5 million clones, more than 90% of them seen just once. The germline V gene encodes CDR1 SGHRS and CDR2 YFSETQ. This CDR3 has 14 residues. Trimming took 2 bases from V and 8 from J; bases not matched to a gene: 6. The specimen sequenced was naive CD4+ T cells sorted from blood. Subset specified: CD45RA+ positively selected. This clonotype was sampled from a man aged 18 to 29 in good health. The gene calls are TRBV5-1 and TRBJ1-2; 10 bases fit TRBD1. The CDR3 here is CASSFGQGEGGYTF. CDR3 bases: TGCGCCAGCAGCTTCGGACAGGGGGAGGGAGGCTACACCTTC. The whole variable domain, filled in from reference TRBV5-1 and TRBJ1-2, reads KAGVTQTPRYLIKTRGQQVTLSCSPISGHRSVSWYQQTPGQGLQFLFEYFSETQRNKGNFPGRFSGRQFSNSRSEMNVSTLELGDSALYLCASSFGQGEGGYTFGSGTRLTVV.